This passage covers 24 T cell receptor beta chains from one sample sequenced in a study of tumor-infiltrating lymphocytes in primary liver carcinoma. Joint extraction of RNA and DNA used roughly 20-32 mg of bulk tissue that was unsorted. Constant-region priming of around 490 ng total RNA yielded TCR beta cDNA. What produced the TCR beta libraries was three nested multiplex PCR rounds using slightly modified ARM-PCR. Both of the initial two PCR rounds ran for around 9 cycles and employed TRBV1-TRBV30 forward primers alongside a C-beta reverse primer. Each CDR3 protein is one row after TCRdb ran MiXCR on the multiplex PCR reads. The sample contains approximately 80,000 distinct CDR3 sequences, 69% of which appear only once. Sequencing was done on a sample of tumor-adjacent normal liver tissue. These receptors were obtained from a middle-aged man with primary liver carcinoma and hepatitis B virus infection.

This clonotype has a count of ten or more. The CDR3 nucleotides are TGCGCCAGCAGCCCCCGGACTACAGATACGCAGTATTTT. Its translation is CASSPRTTDTQYF. J is TRBJ2-3 and V is TRBV4-3, with a tentative D call TRBD2 (5 bases). The ends were cut back, 4 bases at V and 3 bases at J, with 8 bases in the middle. This CDR3 comprises 13 residues. Looked up from germline, CDR1 is LGHNA and CDR2 is YSLEER.

About this clonotype: One end of the junction does not line up with germline, which may come from a read error. The chain couples TRBV4-1 to TRBJ1-5; no clear D gene. The CDR3 runs to 17 residues. Germline V lookup: CDR1 MGHRA, CDR2 YSYEKL. CDR3 coding DNA: TGCGTCAGCAGCCAAGATTTATGGCTATCGGCGAATCAGCCCCAGCATTTT. Translation gives CVSSQDLWLSANQPQHF.

About this clonotype itself: Mismatch with germline at one junction end may stem from a read error. The chain couples TRBV4-1 to TRBJ2-1; D may be TRBD1 or TRBD2 (5 bases each). The CDR3 sequence is 14 residues long. Germline V gene sequence: CDR1 MGHRA, CDR2 YSYEKL. The CDR3: CASSQQGEYNEQFF. For the CDR3, the DNA is TGCGCCAGCAGCCAACAGGGAGAATACAATGAACAGTTCTTC.

This clonotype has only one observation. This rearrangement joins TRBV10-2 to TRBJ1-2, with D possibly being TRBD1 (5 bases). The CDR3 is 21 amino acids. Deletions cut 2 bases from V and 5 bases from J, with 33 bases between. Germline V gives CDR1 WSHSY, CDR2 SAAADI. Here the CDR3 DNA reads TGCGCCAGCAGTGAGCGCTTTGTGTCGGGGGGTAGCCGAAGATTGTGTTATGGCTACACCTTC. It specifies CASSERFVSGGSRRLCYGYTF.

J is TRBJ1-5 and V is TRBV20-1, with no clear D. The CDR3 contains 17 residues. Trimming shortened V by 3 bases and J by 2 bases, and 20 bases separated the two germline ends. Germline V gene lookup returns CDR1 DFQATT and CDR2 SNEGSKA (reference sequence). The CDR3 reads CSASPAGTPTRNQPQHF. Here the CDR3 DNA reads TGCAGTGCTAGTCCGGCCGGAACCCCAACACGCAATCAGCCCCAGCATTTT.

About this clonotype itself: This may come from a read error, since a much larger clone is one base off. The V gene is TRBV7-9, the J gene TRBJ2-5, with D perhaps given as TRBD1 or TRBD2 (5 bases each). Germline V CDR1 and CDR2: SEHNR, FQNEAQ (reference sequence). CDR3 length: 14 residues. The CDR3 protein is CASSLERDQVTQYF. In DNA form, the CDR3 reads TGTGCCAGCAGCCTAGAGAGGGACCAAGTGACCCAGTACTTC.

Written as DNA, the CDR3 is TGTGCCAGCAGCCAAGGGCGCACAATGCAAGGTGGTTACACCTTC. It codes for CASSQGRTMQGGYTF. J is TRBJ1-2 and V is TRBV14; D is unresolved. The CDR3 totals 15 residues. Germline CDR1 reads SGHDN; CDR2 reads FVKESK. Trimming removed 1 base from V and 11 bases from J, with 20 bases in between.

This clonotype is labeled medium-sized. Written as DNA, the CDR3 is TGTGCCAGCAGCCTCAACAGGGGGAATCCCTATGGCTACACCTTC. This gives the protein CASSLNRGNPYGYTF. The rearrangement links TRBV11-2 to TRBJ1-2; 8 bases map to TRBD1. V was clipped by 5 bases and J by 4 bases; unmatched bases: 9. This CDR3 spans 15 amino acids. Looked up from germline, CDR1 is SGHAT and CDR2 is FQNNGV.

Only a few counts were recorded for this clonotype. This chain joins TRBV6-1 and TRBJ2-7; 7 positions agree with TRBD2. The CDR3 has 12 residues. V was clipped by 9 bases and J by 5 bases; unmatched bases: 7. From germline, CDR1 is MNHNS and CDR2 SASEGT. This CDR3 reads CASTKGGNEQYF. CDR3 in DNA: TGTGCCAGTACCAAGGGAGGGAACGAGCAGTACTTC.

This clonotype was counted between two and nine times. Since no conserved phenylalanine or tryptophan closes the CDR3, a read error is the likely cause. No DNA is shown, since the ends of the CDR3 on it are uncertain; the CDR3 is the one TCRdb lists. The chain recombines TRBV6-5 with TRBJ1-1; the table names TRBD1, a call not compared with the DNA. In germline, CDR1 is MNHEY, CDR2 SVGAGI. The CDR3 contains 14 residues when both ends are counted. The CDR3 protein is CASSPPDRPIRAYL.

In its sample, this clonotype was seen once. V and J are TRBV29-1 and TRBJ2-2, with 10 bases aligning to TRBD2. CDR1 is SQVTM and CDR2 is ANQGSEA in the germline V gene. V lost 1 base to trimming and J lost 4 bases; unmatched junction nucleotides: 6. CDR3 length: 16 amino acids. CDR3 nucleotides: TGCAGCGTTGAAGGAATAGCGGGAGGTATCACCGGGGAGCTGTTTTTT. Translation gives CSVEGIAGGITGELFF.

This clonotype has a count of ten or more. The chain couples TRBV5-5 to TRBJ2-7; 10 nucleotides match TRBD2. The CDR3 covers 14 residues. V was clipped by 2 bases and J by 5 bases; unmatched bases: 4. The germline V gene encodes CDR1 SGHKS and CDR2 YYEKEE (reference sequence). The CDR3 protein is CASSLGLAENEQYF. Written as DNA, the CDR3 is TGTGCCAGCAGCTTAGGACTAGCGGAGAACGAGCAGTACTTC.

About this clonotype: A read error may account for a junction end that differs from germline. The rearrangement uses TRBV11-2 and TRBJ2-5; 9 positions match TRBD1. Germline CDR1 SGHAT, CDR2 FQNNGV. This CDR3 has 14 amino acids. Written as DNA, the CDR3 is TGTGCCAGCAGCGTGACAGGGGGTGGCGAGACTCAGTACTTC. Protein: CASSVTGGGETQYF.

This chain links TRBV6-1 with TRBJ2-1, with D tentatively TRBD2 (6 bases). The V end lost 2 bases, the J end lost 9 bases, and 20 bases lay between the germline ends. The CDR3 runs 16 residues. The germline gives CDR1 MNHNS, CDR2 SASEGT. CDR3 sequence (DNA): TGTGCCAGCAGTGAACTAGCATTAGCGGAAGTGGGTGAGCAGTTCTTC. It codes for CASSELALAEVGEQFF.

On this clonotype itself: A read error may produce the germline difference seen at one junction end. The rearrangement links TRBV6-2 or TRBV6-3 to TRBJ2-2, with no clear D. The germline V gene encodes CDR1 MNHEY and CDR2 SVGEGT. The CDR3 length is 14 residues. Written as DNA, the CDR3 is TGTGCCAGCAGTTACGCAGTTAACACTGGGGAGCTGTTTTTT. Protein product: CASSYAVNTGELFF.

This clonotype has just a few counts. CDR3 in amino acids: CASSSYDRRPYEQYF. The CDR3 coding sequence is TGTGCCAGCAGCTCTTATGACAGGAGGCCCTACGAGCAGTACTTC. This chain joins TRBV7-8 and TRBJ2-7; tentative D call: TRBD1 (6 bases). Trimming took 4 bases from V and 2 from J, leaving 15 bases between them. The CDR3 runs 15 residues. Germline loops: CDR1 SGHVS, CDR2 FQNEAQ.

This clonotype was counted a few times. J is TRBJ2-1 and V is TRBV12-3 or TRBV12-4; 7 bases are a match to TRBD1. V lost 1 base to trimming and J lost 5 bases; unmatched junction nucleotides: 8. CDR3 size: 16 residues. Here the CDR3 DNA reads TGTGCCAGCAGTTTAGGAGGGGGCCTACTCAACAATGAGCAGTTCTTC. Residues: CASSLGGGLLNNEQFF.

Concerning this clonotype: One end of the junction is discordant with germline, which a read error may explain. This chain connects TRBV11-2 to TRBJ2-2; TRBD2 matches 8 bases. The V gene's germline CDR1 is SGHAT and CDR2 FQNNGV. The CDR3 extends over 16 amino acids. The CDR3 region has the DNA TGTGCCAGCAGCTTACTGCGAGCGGGAGTGGGCGGGGAGCTGTATTTT. This codes for CASSLLRAGVGGELYF.

This clonotype came up once. A clone one base away is much larger, so this may be a read error. CDR3 in amino acids: CASCLSGVEKLFF. CDR3 DNA: TGTGCCAGCTGTTTATCAGGGGTCGAAAAACTGTTTTTT. The rearrangement links TRBV12-3 or TRBV12-4 to TRBJ1-4; D is perhaps TRBD1 (6 bases). The CDR3 consists of 13 residues.

The V and J genes are TRBV11-2 and TRBJ2-5; 10 bases agree with TRBD2. Germline V gene lookup returns CDR1 SGHAT and CDR2 FQNNGV. V lost 11 bases and J lost 4; bases outside the gene matches: 22. The CDR3 length is 18 residues. For the CDR3, the DNA is TGTGCCGACAGCTTAGGTCCGTGGTCTAGCGGGAGAGGAGAGACCCAGTACTTC. It encodes CADSLGPWSSGRGETQYF.

This clonotype was recorded at least ten times. V usage is TRBV5-1 and J usage is TRBJ2-5, with TRBD2 matching over 11 bases. The V segment lost 4 bases and the J segment 2 bases; nucleotides outside the gene matches: 4. This CDR3 has 15 amino acids. From germline, CDR1 is SGHRS and CDR2 YFSETQ. CDR3 DNA: TGCGCCAGCAGCAGACTAGCGGGAATACAAGAGACCCAGTACTTC. This gives the protein CASSRLAGIQETQYF.

V and J are TRBV5-6 and TRBJ2-1; possible D gene TRBD2, 5 bases. The germline V gene has CDR1 SGHDT and CDR2 YYEEEE. V shed 0 bases and J shed 10 bases, with 20 bases lying between them. This CDR3 comprises 16 residues. CDR3 DNA: TGTGCCAGCAGCTTGGAAGGTGGGAGCTCCTACGACGAGCAGTTCTTC. Amino acid sequence: CASSLEGGSSYDEQFF. Using reference TRBV5-6 and TRBJ2-1 for the parts outside the CDR3, the full variable domain is DAGVTQSPTHLIKTRGQQVTLRCSPKSGHDTVSWYQQALGQGPQFIFQYYEEEERQRGNFPDRFSGHQFPNYSSELNVNALLLGDSALYLCASSLEGGSSYDEQFFGPGTRLTVL.

This chain links TRBV6-1 with TRBJ2-2, with a tentative D call TRBD2 (5 bases). This CDR3 is 14 amino acids long. The V end lost 8 bases, the J end lost 5 bases, and 15 bases lay between the germline ends. Germline V gives CDR1 MNHNS, CDR2 SASEGT. The CDR3 DNA is TGTGCCAGCGGGGAACTAGTGGTGACCGGGGAGCTGTTTTTT. Protein sequence: CASGELVVTGELFF.

V gene TRBV11-2 combines with J gene TRBJ2-4; D not certain. The germline CDR1 and CDR2 sequences are SGHAT and FQNNGV. The CDR3 sequence is 15 residues long. Trimming pared 9 bases from V and 5 bases from J, leaving 20 bases between. CDR3 sequence (DNA): TGTGCCAGAGGACCCCAACTGCACCTAGAAAACATTCAGTACTTC. As protein: CARGPQLHLENIQYF.